This section outlines one T cell receptor (beta chain) sequence together with its context. This sample stems from a study of blood T cell repertoires in COVID-19. About the study: Collection of acute and convalescent COVID-19 samples took place in the United States, Italy and Spain. From T cells, B-cell-depleted T cells, or PBMCs came the material, which was cDNA or gDNA.

Germline V gene sequence: CDR1 SGDLS, CDR2 YYNGEE. The V and J ends lost 3 bases and 3 bases respectively, with 15 bases between them. The CDR3 covers 15 residues. Per the authors' pipeline: Reference gene primer amplification gave nucleated cell count estimates. Assay used: immunoSEQ multiplex PCR; TCRdb lists only in-frame clones, some missing. That table furnishes V, J and clone size, whereas the DNA furnished D and trimming. This sample carries around 100,000 clones, roughly 87% of them seen once, and the ten largest clones take roughly 18%. The sequence derives from a woman older than 75 in a cohort sampled during active COVID-19. The V and J genes are TRBV9 and TRBJ1-1; weak D call: TRBD1 (6 bases). The source material was peripheral blood. In DNA, the CDR3 is TGTGCCAGCAGCGCAGGACAGATGAGGGACACTGAAGCTTTCTTT. Amino acids: CASSAGQMRDTEAFF.